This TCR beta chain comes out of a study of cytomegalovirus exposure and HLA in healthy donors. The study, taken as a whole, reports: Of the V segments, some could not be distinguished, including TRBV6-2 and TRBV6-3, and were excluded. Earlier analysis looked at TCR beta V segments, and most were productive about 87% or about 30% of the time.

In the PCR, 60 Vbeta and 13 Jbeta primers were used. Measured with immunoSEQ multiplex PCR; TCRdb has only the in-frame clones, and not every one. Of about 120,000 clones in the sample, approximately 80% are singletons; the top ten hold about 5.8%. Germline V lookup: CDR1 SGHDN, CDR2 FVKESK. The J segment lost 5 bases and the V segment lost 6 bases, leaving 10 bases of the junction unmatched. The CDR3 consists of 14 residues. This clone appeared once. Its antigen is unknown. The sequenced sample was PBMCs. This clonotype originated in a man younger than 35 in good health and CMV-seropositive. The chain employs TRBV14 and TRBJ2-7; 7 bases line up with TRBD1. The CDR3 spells CASRPYTGAHEQYF. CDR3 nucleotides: TGTGCCAGCAGACCATATACAGGGGCCCACGAGCAGTACTTC.